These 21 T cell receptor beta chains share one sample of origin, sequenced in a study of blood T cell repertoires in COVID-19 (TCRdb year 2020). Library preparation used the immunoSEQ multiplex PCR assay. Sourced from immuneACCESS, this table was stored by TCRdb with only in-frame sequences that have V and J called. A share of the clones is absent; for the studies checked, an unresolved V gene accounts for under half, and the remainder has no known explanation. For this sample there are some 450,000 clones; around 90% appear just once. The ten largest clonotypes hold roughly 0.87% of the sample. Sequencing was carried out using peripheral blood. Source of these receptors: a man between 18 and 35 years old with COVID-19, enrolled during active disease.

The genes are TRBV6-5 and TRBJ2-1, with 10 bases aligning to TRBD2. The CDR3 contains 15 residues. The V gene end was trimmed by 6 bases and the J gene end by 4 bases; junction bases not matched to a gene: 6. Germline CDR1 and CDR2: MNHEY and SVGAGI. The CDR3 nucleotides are TGTGCCAGCAGCCCCGGACTAGCGGCTTACAATGAGCAGTTCTTC. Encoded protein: CASSPGLAAYNEQFF.

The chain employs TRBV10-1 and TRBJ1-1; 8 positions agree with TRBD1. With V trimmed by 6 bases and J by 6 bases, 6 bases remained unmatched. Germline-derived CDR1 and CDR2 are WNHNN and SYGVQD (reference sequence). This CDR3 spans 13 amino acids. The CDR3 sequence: CASRPSTGAEAFF. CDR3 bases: TGCGCCAGCAGGCCTTCGACAGGGGCTGAAGCTTTCTTT.

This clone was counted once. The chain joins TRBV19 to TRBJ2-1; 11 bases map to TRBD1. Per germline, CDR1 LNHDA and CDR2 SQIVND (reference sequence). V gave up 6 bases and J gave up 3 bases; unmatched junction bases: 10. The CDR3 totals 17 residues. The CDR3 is CASRPTGTGGFYNEQFF. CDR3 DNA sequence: TGTGCCAGTAGACCAACCGGGACAGGGGGTTTCTACAATGAGCAGTTCTTC.

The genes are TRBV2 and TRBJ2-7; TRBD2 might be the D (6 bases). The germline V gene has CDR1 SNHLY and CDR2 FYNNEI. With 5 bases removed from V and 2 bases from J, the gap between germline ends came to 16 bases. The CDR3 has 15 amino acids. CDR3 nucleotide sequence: TGTGCCAGCAGTCGGGGGATTAGACAGCCCTACGAGCAGTACTTC. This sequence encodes CASSRGIRQPYEQYF.

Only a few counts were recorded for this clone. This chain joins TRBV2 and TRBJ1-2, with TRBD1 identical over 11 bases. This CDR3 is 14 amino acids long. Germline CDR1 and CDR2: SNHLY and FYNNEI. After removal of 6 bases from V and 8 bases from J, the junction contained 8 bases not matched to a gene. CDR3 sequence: CASSDGGTGGGYTF. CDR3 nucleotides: TGTGCCAGCAGCGACGGAGGGACAGGGGGAGGCTACACCTTC.

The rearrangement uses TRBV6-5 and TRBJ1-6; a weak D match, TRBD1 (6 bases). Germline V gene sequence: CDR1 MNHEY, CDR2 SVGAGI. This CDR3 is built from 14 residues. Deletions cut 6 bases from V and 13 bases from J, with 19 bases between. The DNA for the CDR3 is TGTGCCAGCAGGGTACAGGGCTCTTCGGGGCCCCTCCACTTT. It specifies CASRVQGSSGPLHF.

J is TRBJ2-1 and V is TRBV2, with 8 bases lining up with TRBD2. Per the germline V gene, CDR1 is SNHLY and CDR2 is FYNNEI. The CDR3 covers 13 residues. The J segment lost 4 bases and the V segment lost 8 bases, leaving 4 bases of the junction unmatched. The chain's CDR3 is CASELAEYNEQFF. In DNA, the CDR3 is TGTGCCAGCGAACTAGCGGAGTACAATGAGCAGTTCTTC.

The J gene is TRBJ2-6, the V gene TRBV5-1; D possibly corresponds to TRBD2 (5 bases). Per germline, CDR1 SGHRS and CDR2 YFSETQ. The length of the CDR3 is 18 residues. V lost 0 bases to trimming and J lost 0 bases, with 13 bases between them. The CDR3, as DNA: TGCGCCAGCAGCTTGGTACATCGGGGAAGCTCTGGGGCCAACGTCCTGACTTTC. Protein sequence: CASSLVHRGSSGANVLTF.

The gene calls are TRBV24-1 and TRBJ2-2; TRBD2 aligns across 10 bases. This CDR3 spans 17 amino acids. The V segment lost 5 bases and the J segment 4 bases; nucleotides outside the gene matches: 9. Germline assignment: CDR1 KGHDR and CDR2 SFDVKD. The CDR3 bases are TGTGCCACCAGTGCTCAGCGGGAGGGCCTAATCACCGGGGAGCTGTTTTTT. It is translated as CATSAQREGLITGELFF.

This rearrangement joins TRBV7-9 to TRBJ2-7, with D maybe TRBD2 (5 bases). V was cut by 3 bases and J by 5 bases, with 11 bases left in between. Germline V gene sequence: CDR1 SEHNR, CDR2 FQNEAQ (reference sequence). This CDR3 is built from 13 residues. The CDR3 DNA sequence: TGTGCCAGCAGCTTTGGAGGAAAGGACGAGCAGTACTTC. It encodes CASSFGGKDEQYF.

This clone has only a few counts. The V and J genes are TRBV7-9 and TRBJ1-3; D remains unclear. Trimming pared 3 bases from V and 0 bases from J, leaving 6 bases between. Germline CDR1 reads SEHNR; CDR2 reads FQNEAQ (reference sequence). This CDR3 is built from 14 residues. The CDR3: CASSFGHSGNTIYF. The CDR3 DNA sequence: TGTGCCAGCAGCTTTGGCCACTCTGGAAACACCATATATTTT.

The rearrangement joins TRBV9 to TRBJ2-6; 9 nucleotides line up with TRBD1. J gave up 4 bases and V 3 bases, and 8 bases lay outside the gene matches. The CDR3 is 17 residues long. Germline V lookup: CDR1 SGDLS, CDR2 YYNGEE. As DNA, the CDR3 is TGTGCCAGCAGCGCACGGGACAGGGCGTGGGGGGCCAACGTCCTGACTTTC. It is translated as CASSARDRAWGANVLTF.

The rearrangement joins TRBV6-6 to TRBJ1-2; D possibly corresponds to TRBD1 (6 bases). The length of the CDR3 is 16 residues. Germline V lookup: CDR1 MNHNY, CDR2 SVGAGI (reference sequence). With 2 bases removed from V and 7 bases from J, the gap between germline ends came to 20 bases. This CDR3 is CASSYPPGQTGGGYTF. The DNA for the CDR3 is TGTGCCAGCAGTTACCCCCCGGGACAAACAGGAGGTGGCTACACCTTC.

The CDR3 sequence is CASSQWTGGYEQYF. DNA for the CDR3: TGTGCCAGCAGCCAGTGGACAGGGGGCTACGAGCAGTACTTC. The genes are TRBV7-9 and TRBJ2-7, with 10 bases fitting TRBD1. With V trimmed by 5 bases and J by 3 bases, 4 bases remained unmatched. Germline V gene data show CDR1 as SEHNR and CDR2 as FQNEAQ (reference sequence). This CDR3 contains 14 residues.

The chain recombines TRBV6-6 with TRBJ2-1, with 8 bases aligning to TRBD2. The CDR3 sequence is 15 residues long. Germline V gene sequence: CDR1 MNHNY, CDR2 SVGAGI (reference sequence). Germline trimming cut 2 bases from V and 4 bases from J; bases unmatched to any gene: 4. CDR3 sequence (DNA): TGTGCCAGCAGTTACAGCGGGGGTCTTTACAATGAGCAGTTCTTC. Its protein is CASSYSGGLYNEQFF.

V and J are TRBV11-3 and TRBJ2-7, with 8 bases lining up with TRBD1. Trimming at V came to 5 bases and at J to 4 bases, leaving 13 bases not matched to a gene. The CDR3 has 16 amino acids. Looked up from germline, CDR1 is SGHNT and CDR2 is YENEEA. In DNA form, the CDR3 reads TGTGCCAGCAGCCCTCGAGTCAGGACAGGGTTTTACGAGCAGTACTTC. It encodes CASSPRVRTGFYEQYF.

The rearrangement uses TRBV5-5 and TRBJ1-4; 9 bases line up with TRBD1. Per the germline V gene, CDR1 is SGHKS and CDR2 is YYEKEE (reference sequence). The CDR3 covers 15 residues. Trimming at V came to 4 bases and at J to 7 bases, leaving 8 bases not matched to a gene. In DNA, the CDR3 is TGTGCCAGCAGCGGAGGACAGGGGAGGGGTGAAAAACTGTTTTTT. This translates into CASSGGQGRGEKLFF.

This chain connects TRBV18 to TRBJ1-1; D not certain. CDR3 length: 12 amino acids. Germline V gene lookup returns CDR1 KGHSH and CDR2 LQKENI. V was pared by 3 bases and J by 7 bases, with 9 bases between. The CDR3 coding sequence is TGTGCCAGCTCACCCCTACCTGGTGAAGCTTTCTTT. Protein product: CASSPLPGEAFF.

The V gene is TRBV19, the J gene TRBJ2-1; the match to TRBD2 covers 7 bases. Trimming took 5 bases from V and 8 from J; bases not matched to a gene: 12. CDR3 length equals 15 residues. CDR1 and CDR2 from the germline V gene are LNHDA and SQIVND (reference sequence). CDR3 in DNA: TGTGCCAGTAGTCATTCGCGGGAGTTCTGGGATGAGCAGTTCTTC. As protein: CASSHSREFWDEQFF.

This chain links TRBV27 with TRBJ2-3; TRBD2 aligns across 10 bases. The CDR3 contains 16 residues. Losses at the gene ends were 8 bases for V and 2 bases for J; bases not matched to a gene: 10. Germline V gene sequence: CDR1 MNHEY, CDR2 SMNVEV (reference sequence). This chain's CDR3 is CASLGIAGGTTDTQYF. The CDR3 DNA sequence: TGTGCCAGCCTAGGGATAGCGGGGGGCACCACAGATACGCAGTATTTT.

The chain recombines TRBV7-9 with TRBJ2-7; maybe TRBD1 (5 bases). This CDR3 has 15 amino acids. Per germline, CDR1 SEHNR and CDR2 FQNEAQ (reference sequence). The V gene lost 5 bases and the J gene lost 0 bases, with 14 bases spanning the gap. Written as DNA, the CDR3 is TGTGCCAGCAGCCCCAGCCAGGGCAGCTCCTACGAGCAGTACTTC. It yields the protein CASSPSQGSSYEQYF.